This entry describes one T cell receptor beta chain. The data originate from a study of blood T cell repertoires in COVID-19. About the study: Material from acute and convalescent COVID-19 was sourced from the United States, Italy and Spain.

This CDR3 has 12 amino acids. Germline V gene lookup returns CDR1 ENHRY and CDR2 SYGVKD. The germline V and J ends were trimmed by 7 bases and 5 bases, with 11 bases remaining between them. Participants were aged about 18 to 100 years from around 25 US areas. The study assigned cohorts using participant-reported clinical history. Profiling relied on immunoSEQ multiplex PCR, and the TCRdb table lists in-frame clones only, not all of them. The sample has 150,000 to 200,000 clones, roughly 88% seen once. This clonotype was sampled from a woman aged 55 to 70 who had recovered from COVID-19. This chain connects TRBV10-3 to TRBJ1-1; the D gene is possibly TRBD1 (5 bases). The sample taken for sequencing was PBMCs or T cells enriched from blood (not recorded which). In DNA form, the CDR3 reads TGTGCCATCAAGGGGCCGAGGACTGAAGCTTTCTTT. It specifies CAIKGPRTEAFF.